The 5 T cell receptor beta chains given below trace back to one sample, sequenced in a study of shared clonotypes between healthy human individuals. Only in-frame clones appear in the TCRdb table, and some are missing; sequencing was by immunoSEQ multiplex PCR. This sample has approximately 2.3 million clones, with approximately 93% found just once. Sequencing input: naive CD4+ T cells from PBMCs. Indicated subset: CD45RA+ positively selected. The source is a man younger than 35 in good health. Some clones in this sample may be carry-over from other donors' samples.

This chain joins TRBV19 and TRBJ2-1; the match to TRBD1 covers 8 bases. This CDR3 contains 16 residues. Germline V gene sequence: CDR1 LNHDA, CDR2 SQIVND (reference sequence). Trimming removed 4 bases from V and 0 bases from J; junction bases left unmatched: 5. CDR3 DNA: TGTGCCAGTAGTAGCAGGGGGCCTCGCTCCTACAATGAGCAGTTCTTC. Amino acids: CASSSRGPRSYNEQFF.

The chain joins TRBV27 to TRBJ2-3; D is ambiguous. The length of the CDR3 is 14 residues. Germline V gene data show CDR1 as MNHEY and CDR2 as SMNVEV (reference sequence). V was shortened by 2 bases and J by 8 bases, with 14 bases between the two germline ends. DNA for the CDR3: TGTGCCAGCAGTTTAAAGAACATACGGATTACGCAGTATTTT. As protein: CASSLKNIRITQYF.

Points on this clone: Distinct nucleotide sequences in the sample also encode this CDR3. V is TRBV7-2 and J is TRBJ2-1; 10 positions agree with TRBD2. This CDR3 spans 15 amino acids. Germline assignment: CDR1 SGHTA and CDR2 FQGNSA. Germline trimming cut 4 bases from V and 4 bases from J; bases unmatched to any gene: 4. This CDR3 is CASSSIAGGYNEQFF. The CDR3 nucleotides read TGTGCCAGCAGCTCGATAGCGGGAGGATACAATGAGCAGTTCTTC.

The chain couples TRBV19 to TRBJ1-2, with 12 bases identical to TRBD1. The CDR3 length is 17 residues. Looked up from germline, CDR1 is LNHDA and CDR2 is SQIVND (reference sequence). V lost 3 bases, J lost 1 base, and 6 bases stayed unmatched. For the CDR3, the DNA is TGTGCCAGTAGTATCCGGGACAGGGGGCGCGTTAACTATGGCTACACCTTC. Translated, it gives CASSIRDRGRVNYGYTF. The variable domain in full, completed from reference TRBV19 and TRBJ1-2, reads DGGITQSPKYLFRKEGQNVTLSCEQNLNHDAMYWYRQDPGQGLRLIYYSQIVNDFQKGDIAEGYSVSREKKESFPLTVTSAQKNPTAFYLCASSIRDRGRVNYGYTFGSGTRLTVV.

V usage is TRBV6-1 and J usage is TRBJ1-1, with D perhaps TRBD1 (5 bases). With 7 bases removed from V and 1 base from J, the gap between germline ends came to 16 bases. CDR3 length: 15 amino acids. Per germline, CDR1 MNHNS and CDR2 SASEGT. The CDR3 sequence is CASNLRQNKNTEAFF. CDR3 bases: TGTGCCAGCAACCTCCGACAGAACAAGAACACTGAAGCTTTCTTT.